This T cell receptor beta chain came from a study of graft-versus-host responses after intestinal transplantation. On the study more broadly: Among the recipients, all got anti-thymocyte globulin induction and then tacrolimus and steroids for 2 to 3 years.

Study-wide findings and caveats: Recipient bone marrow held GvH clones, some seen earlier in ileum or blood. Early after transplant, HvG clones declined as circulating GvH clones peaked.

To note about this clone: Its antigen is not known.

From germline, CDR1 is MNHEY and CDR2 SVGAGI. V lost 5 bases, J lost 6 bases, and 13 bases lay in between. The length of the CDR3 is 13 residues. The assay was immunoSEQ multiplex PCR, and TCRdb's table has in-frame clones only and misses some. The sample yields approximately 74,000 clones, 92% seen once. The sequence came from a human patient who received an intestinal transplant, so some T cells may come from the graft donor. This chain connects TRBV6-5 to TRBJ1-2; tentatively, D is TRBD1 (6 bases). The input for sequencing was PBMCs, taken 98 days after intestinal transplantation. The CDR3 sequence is CASSGLGGNGYTF. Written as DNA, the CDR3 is TGTGCCAGCAGTGGGTTAGGGGGGAATGGCTACACCTTC.